This T cell receptor beta chain was captured in a study of T cell repertoires in cytomegalovirus infection. Study-wide background: The authors relied on CMV epitopes, both recently identified HLA-C-restricted and well-studied HLA-B-restricted. Indications came from public TCR beta signatures; they pointed to CMV infection and to a matching HLA type. The study's findings and limits: Based on cumulative public TCR beta family frequency, carriers of CMV plus the relevant HLA were identified.

This clonotype was counted ten times or more. Antigen unknown. TCRdb analysed the reads with MiXCR anew, one entry per CDR3 protein. The sample consists of 800,000 to 950,000 distinct CDR3 sequences, approximately 30% of them appearing once. Trimming removed 1 base from V and 4 bases from J; junction bases left unmatched: 3. This CDR3 has 17 amino acids. Germline V gene data show CDR1 as SGHVS and CDR2 as FQNEAQ. The material was cultured CD8+ T cells from PBMCs, obtained from culture after CMV antigen stimulation. This chain joins TRBV7-8 and TRBJ2-3, with 15 bases fitting TRBD2. This TCR came from a human donor in good health (CMV status not recorded). Some clones in this sample may be carry-over from other donors' samples. CDR3: CASSLDRTSGGADTQYF. CDR3 DNA sequence: TGTGCCAGCAGCTTAGACCGGACTAGCGGGGGGGCAGATACGCAGTATTTT. Looking up the rest from reference TRBV7-8 and TRBJ2-3 gives the full variable domain: GAGVSQSPRYKVAKRGQDVALRCDPISGHVSLFWYQQALGQGPEFLTYFQNEAQLDKSGLPSDRFFAERPEGSVSTLKIQRTQQEDSAVYLCASSLDRTSGGADTQYFGPGTRLTVL.